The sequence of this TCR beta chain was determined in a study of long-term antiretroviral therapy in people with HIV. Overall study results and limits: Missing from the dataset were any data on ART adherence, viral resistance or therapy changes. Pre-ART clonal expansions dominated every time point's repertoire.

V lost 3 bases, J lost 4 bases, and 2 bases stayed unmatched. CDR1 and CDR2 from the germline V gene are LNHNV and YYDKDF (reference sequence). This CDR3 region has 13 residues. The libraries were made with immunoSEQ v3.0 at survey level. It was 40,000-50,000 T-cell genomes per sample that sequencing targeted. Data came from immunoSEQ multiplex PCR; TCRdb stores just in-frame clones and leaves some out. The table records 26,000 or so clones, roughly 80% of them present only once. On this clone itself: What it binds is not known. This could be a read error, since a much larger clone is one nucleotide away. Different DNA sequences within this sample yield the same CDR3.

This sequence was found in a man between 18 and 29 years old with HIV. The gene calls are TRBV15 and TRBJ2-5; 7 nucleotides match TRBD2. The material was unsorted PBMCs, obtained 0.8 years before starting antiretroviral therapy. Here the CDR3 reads CATSRIAGETQYF. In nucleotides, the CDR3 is TGTGCCACCAGCAGGATAGCGGGAGAGACCCAGTACTTC.